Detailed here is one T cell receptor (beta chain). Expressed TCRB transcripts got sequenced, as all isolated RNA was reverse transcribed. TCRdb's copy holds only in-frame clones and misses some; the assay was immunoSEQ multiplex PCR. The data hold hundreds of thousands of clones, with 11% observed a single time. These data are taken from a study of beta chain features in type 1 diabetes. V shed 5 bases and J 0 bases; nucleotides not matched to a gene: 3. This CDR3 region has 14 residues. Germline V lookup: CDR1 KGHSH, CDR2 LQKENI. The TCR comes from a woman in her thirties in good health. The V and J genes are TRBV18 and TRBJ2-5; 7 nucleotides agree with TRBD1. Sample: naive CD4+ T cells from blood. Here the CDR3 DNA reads TGTGCCAGCTCATCGGGACAGAACCAAGAGACCCAGTACTTC. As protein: CASSSGQNQETQYF. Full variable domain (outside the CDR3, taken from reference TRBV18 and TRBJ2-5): NAGVMQNPRHLVRRRGQEARLRCSPMKGHSHVYWYRQLPEEGLKFMVYLQKENIIDESGMPKERFSAEFPKEGPSILRIQQVVRGDSAAYFCASSSGQNQETQYFGPGTRLLVL.